This T cell receptor beta chain is from a study of cytomegalovirus exposure and HLA in healthy donors (dated by TCRdb to 2016 to 2017). Turning to the overall study: According to a later analysis, the approximately 120 validation repertoires were produced on the same platform as the approximately 620 repertoires of the first cohort. A separate validation cohort of some 130 different subjects was used in addition to the roughly 720-subject first cohort. The study aimed to test whether cataloging public T cell receptors could reveal signatures of past pathogen exposure. To predict cytomegalovirus infection status, the study combined high-throughput TCR immunosequencing, statistical association of individual TCRs with disease status, and machine learning.

Turning to this clone: The specificity of this receptor is unknown. Qualities for individual bases were not recorded, and no much larger clone is one base off.

Separate from the approximately 700-subject first cohort, the validation cohort of around 130 subjects was the group to which the donors belonged. The CDR3 spans 15 residues, from the cysteine through the phenylalanine. Only CDR3 DNA is held: 45 bases, read in frame from base 1. The trim is 1 base for V and 7 bases for J, with a gap of 15 bases between the germline ends. The germline V gene (reference sequence) specifies LNHNV as CDR1 and YYDKDF as CDR2. Library preparation used the immunoSEQ multiplex PCR assay. The original pipeline was this. A statistical classification framework was built for diagnosing cytomegalovirus status from the catalog of TCR beta chain sequences. Entries here come from immuneACCESS through TCRdb and include only in-frame sequences with V and J called. Some clones fail to appear in such tables; in the studies checked, an unresolved V gene covers under half of the shortfall, and the cause of the remainder is unknown. Clone size and the V and J calls come from that table; the DNA yielded D and trimming. The sample records 190,000 or so clones, around 81% of which are singletons. 2.8% of the sample rests with the top ten.

The full study reports these points: The validation cohort had no HLA typing available for a later analysis, so co-occurrence within that cohort was assessed over all 130 or so repertoires. The study gave a list of some 150 TCR beta chains associated with cytomegalovirus. The authors suggested that the approach could potentially be generalized to other disease states and immunological phenotypes. A few of the identified cytomegalovirus-associated TCR beta chains were confirmed in vitro to be specific for cytomegalovirus antigens. In a later analysis, TCRs clustered in the first cohort were found to also tend to co-occur in the roughly 120 validation repertoires, with around 94% of cluster scores above 0. The classifier was reported to diagnose cytomegalovirus status with high specificity and sensitivity in both the original cohort and the validation cohort. Most TCR sequences were seen in very few donors, while some public TCRs were found in many individuals.

This sequence uses TRBV15 and TRBJ2-3; the D region possibly corresponds to TRBD1 (6 bases align). Specimen: PBMCs. The sequence was collected from a woman aged 18-29 years in good health and CMV-seropositive. The CDR3 is CATSRAGTGTNTQYF. The DNA is TGTGCCACCAGCAGAGCGGGCACAGGGACGAATACGCAGTATTTT.